These T cell receptor beta chains were read from a single sample in a study of blood T cell repertoires in COVID-19. The assay was immunoSEQ multiplex PCR, and TCRdb's table has in-frame clones only and misses some. Of 120,000 to 150,000 clones detected, less than 85% appear once; the ten largest clones hold roughly 1.7%. The source material was PBMCs or T cells enriched from blood (not recorded which). These receptors originate from a young woman who had been exposed to COVID-19. CDR3s include the opening cysteine and the closing phenylalanine or tryptophan. D genes are given only for firm matches. The listing skips clone size in some rows; elsewhere it reads once, few, many or a size class.

DNA | CDR3 | V | size | D | J
TGTGCCAGCTCACTAATGAGCGGTGGGGGGATTCCTCGAAAAGAAAATTCACCCCTCCACTTT | CASSLMSGGGIPRKENSPLHF | TRBV18 | NA | NA | TRBJ1-6
TGTGCCTTTTCCGGGACAGGGGGAAGTGGTGAAAAACTGTTTTTT | CAFSGTGGSGEKLFF | TRBV30 | NA | TRBD1 | TRBJ1-4
TGTGCCACCCTCCCCGACAGCGAGGCCTACGAGCAGTACTTC | CATLPDSEAYEQYF | TRBV2 | NA | NA | TRBJ2-7
TGTGCCAGTAGTCGGGCTAGCGGAGCTTACAATGAGCAGTTCTTC | CASSRASGAYNEQFF | TRBV19 | NA | TRBD2 | TRBJ2-1
TGCAGCGTTGATACAGGGTGGGTCACTGAAGCTTTCTTT | CSVDTGWVTEAFF | TRBV29-1 | few | NA | TRBJ1-1
TGTGCCAGCAGTGCAGGGGGCGCGGGTCAGCCCCAGCATTTT | CASSAGGAGQPQHF | TRBV2 | NA | TRBD1 | TRBJ1-5
TGTGCCAGCCAATCCTCGGGACAGGGATTAATGGCCAAAAACATTCAGTACTTC | CASQSSGQGLMAKNIQYF | TRBV19 | once | TRBD1 | TRBJ2-4
TGCGCCAGCAGTGTGGGAGGGTCCTACAATGAGCAGTTCTTC | CASSVGGSYNEQFF | TRBV10-2 | NA | TRBD2 | TRBJ2-1
TGTGCCAGCAGTCCCGTCGGGGGAGTCGACGAGCAGTACTTC | CASSPVGGVDEQYF | TRBV28 | NA | NA | TRBJ2-7
TGTGCCAGCAGGGCAAGTACAGAAAAACTGTTTTTT | CASRASTEKLFF | TRBV28 | NA | NA | TRBJ1-4
TGTGCCAGTAGTCTCGGACTAGCGGACACCAAAAACATTCAGTACTTC | CASSLGLADTKNIQYF | TRBV19 | few | TRBD2 | TRBJ2-4
TGTGCCAGCAGCGAAAGCGGGCCCTACGAGCAGTACTTC | CASSESGPYEQYF | TRBV7-2 | NA | NA | TRBJ2-7
TGCAGCGTAAGAGGACAGTACTCCTACGAGCAGTACTTC | CSVRGQYSYEQYF | TRBV29-1 | NA | NA | TRBJ2-7
TGTGCCAGCAGGGACTACAAGGCTGGTGGCTACACCTTC | CASRDYKAGGYTF | TRBV6-5 | NA | NA | TRBJ1-2
TGTGCCTGGAGTGAGGGACTAGCGGGGTCCAATGAGCAGTTCTTC | CAWSEGLAGSNEQFF | TRBV30 | NA | TRBD2 | TRBJ2-1
TGTGCCAGCAGCCAAGATTTGGAGCAGAGGACTTTCTTT | CASSQDLEQRTFF | TRBV4-2 | NA | NA | TRBJ1-1
TGTGCCATCACGGACAGGAACTACAATGAGCAGTTCTTC | CAITDRNYNEQFF | TRBV10-3 | few | TRBD1 | TRBJ2-1
TGTGCCAGCAGTTATCGAGGGCAGTCGCATGGCTACACCTTC | CASSYRGQSHGYTF | TRBV6-5 | NA | NA | TRBJ1-2
TGTGCCAGCAGTTTCCTAGCGGGAGGATTTTACAATGAGCAGTTCTTC | CASSFLAGGFYNEQFF | TRBV6-2/TRBV6-3 | NA | TRBD2 | TRBJ2-1
TGTGCCAGCAGTTTACTCGAGGTAGCGGGATTGAAAGATACGCAGTATTTT | CASSLLEVAGLKDTQYF | TRBV27 | NA | TRBD2 | TRBJ2-3
TGTGCCAGCAGTAGTTCCTCCCTTCGGGGTGGCTACACCTTC | CASSSSSLRGGYTF | TRBV27 | NA | NA | TRBJ1-2
TGTGCCAGCAGGGGACAGGGGGTAGATTATAATTCACCCCTCCACTTT | CASRGQGVDYNSPLHF | TRBV25-1 | NA | TRBD1 | TRBJ1-6